This entry lists 18 T cell receptor beta chains sequenced from one sample in a study of T cells after yellow fever vaccination (dated by TCRdb to about 2019). The library was generated by 5' RACE. Instrument on record: Illumina HiSeq 2500. The raw public reads went through TCRdb reprocessing: fastp at Q25, MiXCR clone calling, in-frame beta chains kept. Rows merge per CDR3 protein into single entries with the most common DNA and genes. The sample table lists 500,000 to 650,000 distinct CDR3 sequences, roughly 17% of them with a count of one. The top ten constitute around 15% of the sample. In the paper's terms, the treatment or condition label means: live attenuated yellow fever vaccine strain. The sequencing used PBMCs, collected around 5 days after the first yellow fever vaccination. The receptors come from a man younger than 35 who received the YFV17D yellow fever vaccine.

In this sample, this clonotype turned up many times. The chain recombines TRBV12-3 or TRBV12-4 with TRBJ2-7; D is possibly TRBD1 or TRBD2 (5 bases each). The CDR3 sequence is 13 residues long. V was trimmed by 2 bases and J by 4 bases, leaving 9 bases between them. In DNA form, the CDR3 reads TGTGCCAGCAGTTTACAGGGACCTTACGAGCAGTACTTC. It translates to CASSLQGPYEQYF.

The rearrangement links TRBV7-2 to TRBJ2-5; D gene ambiguous. This CDR3 has 15 residues. Germline V gene sequence: CDR1 SGHTA, CDR2 FQGNSA. Trimming cost V 2 bases and J 4 bases, with 14 bases left between them. In nucleotides, the CDR3 is TGTGCCAGCAGCTTATCATCCGGTCCGGGAGAGACCCAGTACTTC. It encodes CASSLSSGPGETQYF.

This clonotype was recorded a few times. The chain uses TRBV11-2 and TRBJ1-5; D remains ambiguous. This CDR3 has 18 amino acids. Germline CDR1 is SGHAT and CDR2 is FQNNGV. Trimming took off 1 base at V and 0 bases at J, with 16 bases between the two ends. CDR3 protein: CASSLGLAAAYSNQPQHF. The CDR3 nucleotides are TGTGCCAGCAGCTTAGGTCTCGCCGCAGCATATAGCAATCAGCCCCAGCATTTT.

The rearrangement joins TRBV18 to TRBJ2-7; D might be TRBD1 (5 bases). Per the germline V gene, CDR1 is KGHSH and CDR2 is LQKENI. The ends were cut back, 3 bases at V and 3 bases at J, with 6 bases in the middle. There are 12 residues in the CDR3. The CDR3 DNA follows: TGTGCCAGCTCACCCGGACACTACGAGCAGTACGTC. It specifies CASSPGHYEQYV.

A single count supports this clonotype. J is TRBJ2-5 and V is TRBV5-6; 8 bases agree with TRBD2. The length of the CDR3 is 14 residues. The V and J ends lost 4 bases and 6 bases, in that order; junction bases with no gene match: 8. Germline values: CDR1 SGHDT, CDR2 YYEEEE. CDR3 DNA sequence: TGTGCCAGCAGCCCCTCGGGCGGGGGGAAGACCCAGTACTTC. Amino acid sequence: CASSPSGGGKTQYF.

This clonotype has just a few counts. The chain links TRBV5-1 to TRBJ2-2; D unclear. Germline V gene data show CDR1 as SGHRS and CDR2 as YFSETQ. The CDR3 runs 16 residues. V was trimmed by 4 bases and J by 1 base, leaving 14 bases between them. The CDR3: CASSPRGAGNTGELFF. Written as DNA, the CDR3 is TGCGCCAGCAGCCCCCGCGGTGCAGGGAACACCGGGGAGCTGTTTTTT. The whole variable domain, filled in from reference TRBV5-1 and TRBJ2-2, reads KAGVTQTPRYLIKTRGQQVTLSCSPISGHRSVSWYQQTPGQGLQFLFEYFSETQRNKGNFPGRFSGRQFSNSRSEMNVSTLELGDSALYLCASSPRGAGNTGELFFGEGSRLTVL.

The chain carries TRBV5-1 and TRBJ2-1; 12 bases agree with TRBD2. The germline gives CDR1 SGHRS, CDR2 YFSETQ. The V and J ends lost 0 bases and 5 bases, in that order; junction bases with no gene match: 3. This CDR3 comprises 16 residues. The CDR3: CASSLAPSGGDNEQFF. CDR3 sequence (DNA): TGCGCCAGCAGCTTGGCCCCTAGCGGGGGGGACAATGAGCAGTTCTTC.

The J gene is TRBJ1-4, the V gene TRBV30; D not certain. CDR3 length equals 12 residues. Per the germline V gene, CDR1 is GTSNPN and CDR2 is SVGIG (reference sequence). V lost 3 bases and J lost 0, with 2 bases in between. The DNA for the CDR3 is TGTGCCTGGAGCGCAACTAATGAAAAACTGTTTTTT. Encoded protein: CAWSATNEKLFF.

The chain recombines TRBV19 with TRBJ1-5, with D tentatively TRBD1 (6 bases). Germline V gene lookup returns CDR1 LNHDA and CDR2 SQIVND (reference sequence). The V end was cut by 0 bases, the J end by 4 bases, with 10 bases between. The CDR3 length is 15 residues. CDR3 loop: CASSIDLGQNQPQHF. The DNA for the CDR3 is TGTGCCAGTAGTATAGATCTAGGACAGAATCAGCCCCAGCATTTT.

CDR3 region: CASSLQTGGDEKLFF. CDR3 DNA sequence: TGTGCCAGCAGTTTACAAACAGGGGGGGATGAAAAACTGTTTTTT. This chain links TRBV27 with TRBJ1-4; 8 bases agree with TRBD1. The CDR3 spans 15 residues. Germline values: CDR1 MNHEY, CDR2 SMNVEV (reference sequence). With V trimmed by 2 bases and J by 6 bases, 5 bases remained unmatched.

This rearrangement joins TRBV4-3 to TRBJ2-7; perhaps TRBD2 as D (5 bases). Germline values: CDR1 LGHNA, CDR2 YSLEER. This CDR3 comprises 13 residues. V was trimmed by 4 bases and J by 2 bases, leaving 9 bases between them. This chain's CDR3 is CASSRVGAYEQYF. The CDR3 bases are TGCGCCAGCAGCCGGGTCGGGGCCTACGAGCAGTACTTC.

J is TRBJ2-2 and V is TRBV5-1; D uncertain. The V gene lost 4 bases and the J gene lost 4 bases, with 8 bases spanning the gap. The CDR3 is made up of 13 amino acids. Germline V gives CDR1 SGHRS, CDR2 YFSETQ. CDR3 amino acids: CASSTVSTGELFF. The DNA of the CDR3 is TGCGCCAGCAGCACCGTCTCCACCGGGGAGCTGTTTTTT.

This clonotype occurred a few times. The genes are TRBV12-3 or TRBV12-4 and TRBJ2-1; TRBD2 matches at 11 bases. CDR3 length: 16 amino acids. Losses at the gene ends were 4 bases for V and 0 bases for J; bases not matched to a gene: 2. Here the CDR3 reads CASSSGLAGSYNEQFF. CDR3 sequence (DNA): TGTGCCAGCAGTTCCGGACTAGCGGGCTCCTACAATGAGCAGTTCTTC.

This clonotype was seen only a few times. The chain is built from TRBV10-3 and TRBJ2-3, with TRBD1 identical over 7 bases. The CDR3 sequence is 14 residues long. Germline assignment: CDR1 ENHRY and CDR2 SYGVKD. The J segment lost 0 bases and the V segment lost 6 bases, leaving 3 bases of the junction unmatched. This CDR3 reads CAIRGTVSTDTQYF. The DNA for the CDR3 is TGTGCCATCAGGGGGACAGTTAGCACAGATACGCAGTATTTT.

This rearrangement joins TRBV2 to TRBJ2-7; TRBD2 matches at 9 bases. V shed 6 bases and J 2 bases; nucleotides not matched to a gene: 8. CDR1 and CDR2 (germline): SNHLY, FYNNEI. The CDR3 extends over 15 amino acids. The CDR3 here is CASSPSSGGAYEQYV. For the CDR3, the DNA is TGTGCCAGCAGCCCGAGTAGCGGGGGAGCCTACGAGCAGTACGTC.

This clonotype was counted at least ten times. This CDR3 reads CASSLGTVNYGYTF. CDR3 coding DNA: TGTGCCAGCTCACTTGGGACGGTAAACTATGGCTACACCTTC. This chain uses TRBV18 with TRBJ1-2; D is possibly TRBD1 (5 bases). Trimming removed 4 bases from V and 2 bases from J, with 11 bases in between. CDR3 size: 14 residues. CDR1 and CDR2 (germline): KGHSH, LQKENI.

V gene TRBV6-1 combines with J gene TRBJ2-5; D uncertain. The germline V gene has CDR1 MNHNS and CDR2 SASEGT. This CDR3 is built from 20 residues. Trimming removed 4 bases at V and 0 bases at J, with 27 bases between. The CDR3 DNA reads TGTGCCAGCAGTGTCCCTGCCGTCCCCCGGGCCCTCAAATACCAAGAGACCCAGTACTTC. Amino acid sequence: CASSVPAVPRALKYQETQYF.

The rearrangement uses TRBV5-1 and TRBJ2-3; the D gene is possibly TRBD1 (5 bases). The CDR3 loop spans 16 amino acids. The germline gives CDR1 SGHRS, CDR2 YFSETQ. V dropped 2 bases and J dropped 1 base, with 14 bases sitting between them. The CDR3 sequence is CASSFIWEGGTDTQYF. The CDR3 DNA reads TGCGCCAGCAGCTTCATTTGGGAAGGGGGCACAGATACGCAGTATTTT.